There are many counts of the clone carrying this T cell receptor beta chain. One entry per CDR3 protein results from TCRdb running MiXCR on the 5' RACE reads. Of some 150,000 distinct CDR3 sequences listed, under 8% were seen once; the top ten hold more than 0.55%. This specimen comes from a study of T cells after yellow fever vaccination. V was cut by 5 bases and J by 4 bases, with 20 bases left in between. The CDR3 consists of 16 residues. From germline, CDR1 is LGHDT and CDR2 YNNKEL (reference sequence). The receptor was derived from a man aged 30 to 39 who received the YFV17D yellow fever vaccine. Sequences were derived from CD4+ T cells sorted from PBMCs, sampled 10 days after the yellow fever booster vaccination. This chain links TRBV3-1 with TRBJ1-2; D possibly corresponds to TRBD1 (5 bases). This chain's CDR3 is CASSGAYRSRLYGYTF. CDR3 coding DNA: TGTGCCAGCAGCGGGGCTTACAGGAGCCGACTCTATGGCTACACCTTC.